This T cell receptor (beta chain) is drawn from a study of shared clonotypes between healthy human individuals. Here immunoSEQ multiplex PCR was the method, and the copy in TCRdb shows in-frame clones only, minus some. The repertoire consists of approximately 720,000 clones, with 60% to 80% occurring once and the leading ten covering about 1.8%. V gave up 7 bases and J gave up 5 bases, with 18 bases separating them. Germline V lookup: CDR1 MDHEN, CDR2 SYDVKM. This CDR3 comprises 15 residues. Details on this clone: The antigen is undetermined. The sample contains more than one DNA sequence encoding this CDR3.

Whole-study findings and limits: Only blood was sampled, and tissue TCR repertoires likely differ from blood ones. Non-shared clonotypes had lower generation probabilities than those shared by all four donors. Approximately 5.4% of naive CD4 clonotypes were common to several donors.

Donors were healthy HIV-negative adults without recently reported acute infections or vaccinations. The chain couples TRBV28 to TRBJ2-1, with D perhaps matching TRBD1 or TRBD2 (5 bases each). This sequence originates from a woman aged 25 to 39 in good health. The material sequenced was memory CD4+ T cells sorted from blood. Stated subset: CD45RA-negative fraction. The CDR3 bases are TGTGCCAGCACCGCCGGGGCCGGGCCTGACAATGAGCAGTTCTTC. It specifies CASTAGAGPDNEQFF.